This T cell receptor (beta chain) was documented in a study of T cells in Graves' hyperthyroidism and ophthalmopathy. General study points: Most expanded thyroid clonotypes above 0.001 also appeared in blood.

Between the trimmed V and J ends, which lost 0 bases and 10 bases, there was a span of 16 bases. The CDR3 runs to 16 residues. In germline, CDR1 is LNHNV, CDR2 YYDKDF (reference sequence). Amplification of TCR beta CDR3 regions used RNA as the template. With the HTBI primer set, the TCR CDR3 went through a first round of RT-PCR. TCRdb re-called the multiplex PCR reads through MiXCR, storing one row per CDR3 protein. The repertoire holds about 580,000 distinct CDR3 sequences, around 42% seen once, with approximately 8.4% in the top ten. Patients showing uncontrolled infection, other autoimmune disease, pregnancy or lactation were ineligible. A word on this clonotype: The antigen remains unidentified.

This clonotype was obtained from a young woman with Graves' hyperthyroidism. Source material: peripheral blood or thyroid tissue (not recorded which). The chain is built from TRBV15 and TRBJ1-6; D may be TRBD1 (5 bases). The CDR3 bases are TGTGCCACCAGCAGAGATGTTAACAGGCTTGGGTCACCCCTCCACTTT. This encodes CATSRDVNRLGSPLHF.